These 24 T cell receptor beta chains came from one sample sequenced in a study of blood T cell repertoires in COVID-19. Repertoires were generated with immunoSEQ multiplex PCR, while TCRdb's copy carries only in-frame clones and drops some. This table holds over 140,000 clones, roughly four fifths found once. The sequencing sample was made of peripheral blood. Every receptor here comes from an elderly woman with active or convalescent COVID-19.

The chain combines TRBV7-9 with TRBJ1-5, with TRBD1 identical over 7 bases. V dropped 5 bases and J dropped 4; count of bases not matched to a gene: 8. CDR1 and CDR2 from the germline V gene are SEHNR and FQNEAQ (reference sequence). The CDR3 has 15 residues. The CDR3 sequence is CASSPSTGRNQPQHF. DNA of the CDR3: TGTGCCAGCAGCCCGTCGACAGGGAGAAATCAGCCCCAGCATTTT. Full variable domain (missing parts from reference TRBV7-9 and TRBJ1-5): DTGVSQNPRHKITKRGQNVTFRCDPISEHNRLYWYRQTLGQGPEFLTYFQNEAQLEKSRLLSDRFSAERPKGSFSTLEIQRTEQGDSAMYLCASSPSTGRNQPQHFGDGTRLSIL.

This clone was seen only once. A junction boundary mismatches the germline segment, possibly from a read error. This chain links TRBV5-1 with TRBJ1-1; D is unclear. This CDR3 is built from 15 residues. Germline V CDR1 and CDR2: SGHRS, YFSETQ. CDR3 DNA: TGCACCAGCAGCTTCGTCACCGGGAGAGACGCTGAAGCTTTCTTT. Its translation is CTSSFVTGRDAEAFF.

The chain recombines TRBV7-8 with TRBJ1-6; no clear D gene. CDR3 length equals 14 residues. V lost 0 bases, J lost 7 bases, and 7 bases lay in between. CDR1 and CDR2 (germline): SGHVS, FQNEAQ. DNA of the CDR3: TGTGCCAGCAGCTTAGCTTACGAGAATTCACCCCTCCACTTT. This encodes CASSLAYENSPLHF.

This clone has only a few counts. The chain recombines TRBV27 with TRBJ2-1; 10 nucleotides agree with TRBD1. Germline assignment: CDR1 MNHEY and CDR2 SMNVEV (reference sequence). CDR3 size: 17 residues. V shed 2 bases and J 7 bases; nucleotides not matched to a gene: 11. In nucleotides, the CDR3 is TGTGCCAGCAGTTTAGAGTTCCGACAGGGGGCGCATAATGAGCAGTTCTTC. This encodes CASSLEFRQGAHNEQFF.

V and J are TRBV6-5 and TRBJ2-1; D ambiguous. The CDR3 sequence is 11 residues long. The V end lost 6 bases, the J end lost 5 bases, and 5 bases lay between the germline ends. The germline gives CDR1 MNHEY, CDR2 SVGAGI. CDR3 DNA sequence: TGTGCCAGCAGCAGAAACAATGAGCAGTTCTTC. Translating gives CASSRNNEQFF.

The CDR3 DNA sequence: TGTGCCAGCAGTTACGACGGACAGGGATCCAGAGGTCAGCCCCAGCATTTT. This encodes CASSYDGQGSRGQPQHF. The rearrangement joins TRBV6-2 or TRBV6-3 to TRBJ1-5; 8 bases map to TRBD1. With V trimmed by 2 bases and J by 6 bases, 12 bases remained unmatched. The germline V gene encodes CDR1 MNHEY and CDR2 SVGEGT. This CDR3 comprises 17 residues.

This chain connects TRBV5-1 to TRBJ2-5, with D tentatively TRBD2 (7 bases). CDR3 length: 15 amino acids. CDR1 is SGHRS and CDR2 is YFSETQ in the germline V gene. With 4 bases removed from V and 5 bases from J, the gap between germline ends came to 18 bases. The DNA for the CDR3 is TGCGCCAGCAGCCGTGAGGGGGGGCTCGGGGAGACCCAGTACTTC. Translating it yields CASSREGGLGETQYF.

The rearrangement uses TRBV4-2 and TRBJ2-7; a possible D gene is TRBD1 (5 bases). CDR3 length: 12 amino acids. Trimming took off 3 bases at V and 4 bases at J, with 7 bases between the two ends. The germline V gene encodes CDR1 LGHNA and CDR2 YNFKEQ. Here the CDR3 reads CASSQGLYEQYF. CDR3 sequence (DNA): TGTGCCAGCAGCCAGGGGCTGTACGAGCAGTACTTC.

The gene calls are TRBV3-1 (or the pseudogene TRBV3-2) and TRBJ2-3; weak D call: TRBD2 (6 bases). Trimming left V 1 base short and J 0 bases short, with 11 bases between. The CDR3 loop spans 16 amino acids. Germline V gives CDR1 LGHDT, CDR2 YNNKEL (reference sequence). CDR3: CASSQAFGGSTDTQYF. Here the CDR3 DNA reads TGTGCCAGCAGCCAAGCTTTCGGGGGAAGCACAGATACGCAGTATTTT.

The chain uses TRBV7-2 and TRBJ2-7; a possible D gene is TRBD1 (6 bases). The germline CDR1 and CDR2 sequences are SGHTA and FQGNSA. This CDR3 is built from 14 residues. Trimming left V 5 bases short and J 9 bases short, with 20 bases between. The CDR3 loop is CASSPSRDTTGQYF. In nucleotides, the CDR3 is TGTGCCAGCAGCCCCAGCCGGGACACAACCGGGCAGTACTTC.

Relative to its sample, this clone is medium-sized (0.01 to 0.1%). DNA of the CDR3: TGCAGCGGTATGACAGGGACGGGTGGCTACACCTTC. It is translated as CSGMTGTGGYTF. The gene calls are TRBV29-1 and TRBJ1-2; 7 bases map to TRBD1. With 7 bases clipped from V and 7 bases from J, the junction kept 9 bases outside the gene matches. CDR3 length: 12 residues. Germline V lookup: CDR1 SQVTM, CDR2 ANQGSEA.

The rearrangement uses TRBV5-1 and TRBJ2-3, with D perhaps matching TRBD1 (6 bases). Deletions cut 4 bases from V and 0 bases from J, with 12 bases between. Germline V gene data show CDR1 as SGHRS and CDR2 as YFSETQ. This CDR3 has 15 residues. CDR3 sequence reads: CASSQGTLSTDTQYF. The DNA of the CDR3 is TGCGCCAGCAGCCAGGGGACCCTGAGCACAGATACGCAGTATTTT.

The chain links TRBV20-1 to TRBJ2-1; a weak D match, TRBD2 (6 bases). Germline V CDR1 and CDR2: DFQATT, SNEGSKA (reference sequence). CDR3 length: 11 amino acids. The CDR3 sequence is CRGGVGNEQFF. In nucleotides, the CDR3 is TGCAGGGGGGGAGTGGGCAATGAGCAGTTCTTC.

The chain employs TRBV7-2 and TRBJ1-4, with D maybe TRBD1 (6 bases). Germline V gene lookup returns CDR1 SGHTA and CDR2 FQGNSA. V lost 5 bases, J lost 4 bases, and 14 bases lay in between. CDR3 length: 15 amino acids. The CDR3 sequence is CASSPGGQLNEKLFF. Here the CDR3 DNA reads TGTGCCAGCAGCCCCGGCGGACAGCTTAATGAAAAACTGTTTTTT.

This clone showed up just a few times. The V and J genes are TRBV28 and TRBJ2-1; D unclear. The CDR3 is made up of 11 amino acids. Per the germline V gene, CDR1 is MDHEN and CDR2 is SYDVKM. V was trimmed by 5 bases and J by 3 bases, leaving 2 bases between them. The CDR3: CASSLYNEQFF. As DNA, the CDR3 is TGTGCCAGCAGTCTCTACAATGAGCAGTTCTTC.

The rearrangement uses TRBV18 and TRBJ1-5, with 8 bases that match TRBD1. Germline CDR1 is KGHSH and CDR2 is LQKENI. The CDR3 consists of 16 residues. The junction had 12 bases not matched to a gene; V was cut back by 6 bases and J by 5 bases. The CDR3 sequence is CASSPFDRGAYQPQHF. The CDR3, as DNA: TGTGCCAGCTCTCCGTTCGACAGGGGAGCATATCAGCCCCAGCATTTT.

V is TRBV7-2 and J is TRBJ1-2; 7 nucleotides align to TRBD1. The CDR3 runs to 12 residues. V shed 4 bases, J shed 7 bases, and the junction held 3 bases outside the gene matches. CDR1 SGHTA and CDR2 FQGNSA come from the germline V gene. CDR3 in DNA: TGTGCCAGCAGCTCAGACAGGGTTGGCTACACCTTC. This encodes CASSSDRVGYTF.

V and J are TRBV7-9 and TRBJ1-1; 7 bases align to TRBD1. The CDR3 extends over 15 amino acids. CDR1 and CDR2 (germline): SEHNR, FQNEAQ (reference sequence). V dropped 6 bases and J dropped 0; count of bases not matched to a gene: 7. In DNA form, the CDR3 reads TGTGCCAGCAGAGGTTGGGACAGCTTGAACACTGAAGCTTTCTTT. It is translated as CASRGWDSLNTEAFF. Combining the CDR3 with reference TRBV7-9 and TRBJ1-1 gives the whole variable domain DTGVSQNPRHKITKRGQNVTFRCDPISEHNRLYWYRQTLGQGPEFLTYFQNEAQLEKSRLLSDRFSAERPKGSFSTLEIQRTEQGDSAMYLCASRGWDSLNTEAFFGQGTRLTVV.

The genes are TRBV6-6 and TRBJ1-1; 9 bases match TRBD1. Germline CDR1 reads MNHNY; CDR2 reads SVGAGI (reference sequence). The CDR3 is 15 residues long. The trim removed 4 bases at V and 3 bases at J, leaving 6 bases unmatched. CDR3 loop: CASSSPGTGHTEAFF. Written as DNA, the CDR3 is TGTGCCAGCAGTTCCCCAGGGACAGGGCACACTGAAGCTTTCTTT.

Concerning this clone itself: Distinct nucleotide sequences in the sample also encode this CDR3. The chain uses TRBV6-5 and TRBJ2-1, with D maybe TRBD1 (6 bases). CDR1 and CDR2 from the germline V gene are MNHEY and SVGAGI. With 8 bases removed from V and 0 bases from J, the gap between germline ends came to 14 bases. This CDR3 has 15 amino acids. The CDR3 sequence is CASSKTGSSYNEQFF. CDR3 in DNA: TGTGCCAGCTCAAAAACAGGGAGCTCCTACAATGAGCAGTTCTTC.

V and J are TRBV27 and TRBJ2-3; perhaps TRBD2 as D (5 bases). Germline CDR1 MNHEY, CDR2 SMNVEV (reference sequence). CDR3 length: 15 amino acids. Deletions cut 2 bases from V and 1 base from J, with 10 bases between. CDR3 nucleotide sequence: TGTGCCAGCAGTTTAATCGGGGTCGGCACAGATACGCAGTATTTT. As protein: CASSLIGVGTDTQYF.

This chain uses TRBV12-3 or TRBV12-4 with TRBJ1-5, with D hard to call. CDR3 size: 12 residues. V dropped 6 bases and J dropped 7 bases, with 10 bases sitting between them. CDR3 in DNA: TGTGCCAGCAGGGCTCTGGGCCAGCCCCAGCATTTT. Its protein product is CASRALGQPQHF.

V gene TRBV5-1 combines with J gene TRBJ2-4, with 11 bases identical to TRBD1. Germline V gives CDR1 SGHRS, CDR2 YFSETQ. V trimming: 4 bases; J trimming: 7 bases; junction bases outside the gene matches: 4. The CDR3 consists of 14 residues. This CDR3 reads CASSTGQGANIQYF. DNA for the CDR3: TGCGCCAGCAGCACCGGACAGGGGGCTAACATTCAGTACTTC.

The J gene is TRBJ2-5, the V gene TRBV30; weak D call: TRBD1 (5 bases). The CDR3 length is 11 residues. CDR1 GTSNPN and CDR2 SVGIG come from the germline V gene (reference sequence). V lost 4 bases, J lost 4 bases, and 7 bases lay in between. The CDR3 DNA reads TGTGCCTGGACAGGGTCAGAGACCCAGTACTTC. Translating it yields CAWTGSETQYF.